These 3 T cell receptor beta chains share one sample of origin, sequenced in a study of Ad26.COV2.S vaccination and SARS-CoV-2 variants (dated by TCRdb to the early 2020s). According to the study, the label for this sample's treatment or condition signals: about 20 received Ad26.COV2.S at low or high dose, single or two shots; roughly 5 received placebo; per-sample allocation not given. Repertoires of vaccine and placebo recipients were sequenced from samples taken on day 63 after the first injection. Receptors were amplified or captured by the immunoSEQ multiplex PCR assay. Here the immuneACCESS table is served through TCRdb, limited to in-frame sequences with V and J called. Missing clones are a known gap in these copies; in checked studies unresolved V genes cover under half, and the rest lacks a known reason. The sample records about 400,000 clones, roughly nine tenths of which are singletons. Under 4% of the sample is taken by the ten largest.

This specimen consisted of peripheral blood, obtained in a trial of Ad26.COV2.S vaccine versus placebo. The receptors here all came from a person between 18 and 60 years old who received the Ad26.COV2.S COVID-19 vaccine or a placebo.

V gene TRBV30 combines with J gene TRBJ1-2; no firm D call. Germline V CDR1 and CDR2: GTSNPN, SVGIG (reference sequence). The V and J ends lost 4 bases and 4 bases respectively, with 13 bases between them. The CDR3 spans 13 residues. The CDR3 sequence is CAWIRGSGYGYTF. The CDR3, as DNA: TGTGCCTGGATCCGCGGGTCGGGCTATGGCTACACCTTC.

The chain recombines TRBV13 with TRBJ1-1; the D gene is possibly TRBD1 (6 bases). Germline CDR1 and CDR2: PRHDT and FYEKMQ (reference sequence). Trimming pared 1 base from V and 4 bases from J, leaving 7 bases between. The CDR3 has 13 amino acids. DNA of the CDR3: TGTGCCAGCAGCTTAGAAGGGGGCACTGAAGCTTTCTTT. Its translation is CASSLEGGTEAFF.

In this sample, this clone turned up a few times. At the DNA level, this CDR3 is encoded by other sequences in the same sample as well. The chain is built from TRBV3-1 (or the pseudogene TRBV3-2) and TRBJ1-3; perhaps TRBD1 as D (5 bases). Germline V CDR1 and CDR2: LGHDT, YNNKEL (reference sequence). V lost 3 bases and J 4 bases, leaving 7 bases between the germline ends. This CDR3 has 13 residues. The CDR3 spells CASSQGTGNTIYF. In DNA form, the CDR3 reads TGTGCCAGCAGCCAGGGGACGGGAAACACCATATATTTT.